This is a list of T cell receptor beta chains from one sample in a study of cytomegalovirus exposure and HLA in healthy donors. Generated by immunoSEQ multiplex PCR, the TCRdb table keeps only in-frame clones and is missing some. This table holds 150,000 to 250,000 clones, 84% found once. Input material: PBMCs. Source of these receptors: a woman under 40 in good health and CMV-seropositive. The CDR3 runs from the conserved cysteine through the conserved F or W. The order of the fields is clone size, V gene, D gene, J gene, CDR3 protein, CDR3 DNA. The D gene is left open where the match is weak. Size tells how often a clone was seen (once, few, many) or the class of an expanded clone, and some rows leave it out.

>-|TRBV2|-|TRBJ1-1
CASSEASGGEGEAFF
TGTGCCAGCAGTGAAGCGTCCGGGGGAGAGGGTGAAGCTTTCTTT
>-|TRBV4-2|-|TRBJ2-7
CASSQDPAGFPYEQYF
TGTGCCAGCAGCCAAGATCCCGCAGGTTTCCCCTACGAGCAGTACTTC
>-|TRBV6-1|TRBD1|TRBJ2-7
CASKTGNYYEQYF
TGTGCCAGTAAGACAGGGAACTACTACGAGCAGTACTTC
>-|TRBV29-1|-|TRBJ1-1
CSGTESLNTEAFF
TGCAGCGGGACAGAATCCCTGAACACTGAAGCTTTCTTT
>-|TRBV7-9|-|TRBJ1-1
CASSPLGGFGWTEAFF
TGTGCCAGCAGCCCCCTGGGGGGGTTTGGTTGGACTGAAGCTTTCTTT
>few|TRBV9|-|TRBJ2-5
CASSVGLLFETQYF
TGTGCCAGCAGCGTGGGACTTTTATTCGAGACCCAGTACTTC
>-|TRBV5-1|-|TRBJ2-2
CASSLGQEDTGELFF
TGCGCCAGCAGCTTGGGGCAGGAGGACACCGGGGAGCTGTTTTTT
>-|TRBV6-5|-|TRBJ1-1
CASSYSTSFSEAFF
TGTGCCAGCAGTTACTCGACTTCATTTTCCGAAGCTTTCTTT
>once|TRBV2|-|TRBJ2-1
CASSLTSASYNEQFF
TGTGCCAGCAGCCTGACTAGTGCTTCCTACAATGAGCAGTTCTTC
>-|TRBV4-1|-|TRBJ2-6
CASSQDEATGANVLTF
TGCGCCAGCAGCCAAGATGAAGCTACTGGGGCCAACGTCCTGACTTTC
>-|TRBV4-1|-|TRBJ1-1
CASSQGQGTEAFF
TGCGCCAGCAGCCAAGGGCAGGGCACTGAAGCTTTCTTT
>-|TRBV2|TRBD1|TRBJ1-5
CASRRQGYSNQPQHF
TGTGCCAGCAGACGACAGGGTTACAGCAATCAGCCCCAGCATTTT
>-|TRBV7-9|-|TRBJ2-1
CASSLAGTRAYNEQFF
TGTGCCAGCAGCTTAGCCGGGACTCGTGCCTACAATGAGCAGTTCTTC
>once|TRBV7-2|-|TRBJ1-1
CASSIQGNTEAFF
TGTGCCAGCAGCATACAGGGGAACACTGAAGCTTTCTTT
>-|TRBV25-1|TRBD1|TRBJ1-3
CATRDSLSGNTIYF
TGTGCCACCAGGGACAGCCTCTCTGGAAACACCATATATTTT
>-|TRBV6-1|-|TRBJ2-6
CASSENLIGDRTFHLTF
TGTGCCAGCAGTGAAAATCTAATCGGAGACAGGACCTTCCATCTGACTTTC
>-|TRBV7-3|TRBD2|TRBJ2-1
CASSPTVSGISGEQFF
TGTGCCAGCAGCCCCACGGTTAGCGGGATTAGTGGTGAGCAGTTCTTC
>-|TRBV7-9|TRBD1|TRBJ2-6
CASTRTTGGTGANVLTF
TGTGCCAGCACGCGAACGACAGGGGGGACGGGGGCCAACGTCCTGACTTTC
>-|TRBV5-1|-|TRBJ2-2
CASSLSRNTGELFF
TGCGCCAGCAGCTTGTCTAGAAACACCGGGGAGCTGTTTTTT
>-|TRBV29-1|-|TRBJ2-7
CSVEGQEGYEQYF
TGCAGCGTTGAAGGGCAGGAAGGTTACGAGCAGTACTTC
>-|TRBV6-5|TRBD1|TRBJ1-2
CASSGDSRYGYTF
TGTGCCAGCAGTGGGGACAGTCGCTATGGCTACACCTTC
>-|TRBV28|-|TRBJ1-2
CASRTPLKGLYGYTF
TGTGCCAGCAGGACACCCCTTAAGGGGCTCTATGGCTACACCTTC
>-|TRBV5-1|-|TRBJ2-7
CASSLPGGSASEQYF
TGCGCCAGCAGCTTACCGGGTGGGAGTGCTTCCGAGCAGTACTTC
>-|TRBV9|-|TRBJ1-2
CASSVDPGVGYTF
TGTGCCAGCAGCGTAGATCCCGGGGTCGGCTACACCTTC
>-|TRBV28|TRBD2|TRBJ2-7
CASGGLAGDPYEQYF
TGTGCCAGCGGCGGACTAGCGGGAGACCCCTACGAGCAGTACTTC
>-|TRBV29-1|TRBD2|TRBJ2-3
CSVEVAGGSDTQYF
TGCAGCGTTGAGGTGGCGGGAGGTTCAGATACGCAGTATTTT
>-|TRBV5-1|-|TRBJ2-3
CASSPEASSDTQYF
TGCGCCAGCAGCCCGGAGGCTAGTTCAGATACGCAGTATTTT
>-|TRBV29-1|TRBD1|TRBJ2-7
CSVRTGGGEQYF
TGCAGCGTTAGGACAGGGGGAGGCGAGCAGTACTTC
>-|TRBV15|-|TRBJ2-5
CATSVNGGSGETQYF
TGTGCCACCAGCGTCAACGGGGGTTCGGGGGAGACCCAGTACTTC
>-|TRBV5-4|-|TRBJ2-7
CASTLRMGSRHEQYF
TGTGCCAGCACCTTAAGAATGGGGAGTAGGCACGAGCAGTACTTC
>-|TRBV7-9|-|TRBJ2-4
CASSSITGIQYF
TGTGCCAGCAGCTCTATAACCGGGATTCAGTACTTC
>-|TRBV15|TRBD1|TRBJ1-2
CATSSPGTGDYGYTF
TGTGCCACCAGCAGTCCCGGGACAGGGGACTATGGCTACACCTTC
>-|TRBV5-6|-|TRBJ2-7
CASSLNYARGEQYF
TGTGCCAGCAGCTTGAATTATGCCAGGGGCGAGCAGTACTTC
>-|TRBV6-1|-|TRBJ2-1
CASTRGEQFF
TGTGCCAGCACCCGCGGTGAGCAGTTCTTC
>-|TRBV5-1|-|TRBJ2-2
CASRAPGSTKTGELFF
TGCGCCAGCAGAGCCCCCGGGAGCACTAAGACCGGGGAGCTGTTTTTT
>-|TRBV11-2|-|TRBJ2-7
CASSFDGQGFYEQYF
TGTGCCAGCAGCTTCGATGGTCAGGGCTTTTACGAGCAGTACTTC
>-|TRBV19|TRBD1|TRBJ1-2
CASRKGTANFGYTF
TGTGCCAGTAGGAAAGGGACAGCAAATTTTGGCTACACCTTC
>-|TRBV2|TRBD2|TRBJ2-3
CASGTSGIDTQYF
TGTGCCAGCGGGACTAGCGGGATAGATACGCAGTATTTT
>-|TRBV15|TRBD1|TRBJ2-6
CATSRGGTGGRGANVLTF
TGTGCCACCAGCAGAGGTGGGACAGGGGGGAGAGGGGCCAACGTCCTGACTTTC
>few|TRBV2|-|TRBJ1-2
CASAPGVVRGYTF
TGTGCCAGCGCCCCGGGGGTTGTCCGTGGCTACACCTTC